The rows below give T cell receptor beta chains drawn from one sample of a study of T cell responses to AZD1222 COVID-19 vaccine. Repertoires were generated with immunoSEQ multiplex PCR, while TCRdb's copy carries only in-frame clones and drops some. The table lists some 130,000 clones, approximately 90% of them singletons. This material consisted of peripheral blood, taken on day 0 of AZD1222 vaccination. Receptor source: an adult in good health. Each CDR3 is given with its conserved first and last residue. A D gene is named only where the DNA matches it firmly. Rows may omit the clone size; those that give it use once, few, many or a size class.

abundance,d_gene,v_gene,j_gene,CDR3nt,CDR3aa
-,TRBD2,TRBV19,TRBJ2-3,TGTGCCAGTAGTAGGGGGACTAATACTATTATGACTGATACGCAGTATTTT,CASSRGTNTIMTDTQYF
-,-,TRBV29-1,TRBJ1-1,TGCAGCGTCCAACCCACAGGCTTAAACACTGAAGCTTTCTTT,CSVQPTGLNTEAFF
once,TRBD1,TRBV30,TRBJ1-5,TGTGCCTGGACCCCCGGACAGGGGGATCAGCCCCAGCATTTT,CAWTPGQGDQPQHF
-,TRBD1,TRBV27,TRBJ1-5,TGTGCCAGCAGTTTAGGGACAGGGGGTCAGCCCCAGCATTTT,CASSLGTGGQPQHF
once,-,TRBV3-1/TRBV3-2,TRBJ2-1,TGTGCCAGCAGCCAAGGGGGTAGCTCCTACAATGAGCAGTTCTTC,CASSQGGSSYNEQFF
-,TRBD1,TRBV5-4,TRBJ1-1,TGTGCCAGCAGCTTGATAGGGGGCCTGAACACTGAAGCTTTCTTT,CASSLIGGLNTEAFF
-,-,TRBV3-1/TRBV3-2,TRBJ1-4,TGTGCCAGCAGCCAGGGGGGCGGGGAAAAACTGTTTTTT,CASSQGGGEKLFF
-,-,TRBV29-1,TRBJ1-3,TGCAGCGGGGGTGGGGGCTCTGGAAACACCATATATTTT,CSGGGGSGNTIYF
-,-,TRBV7-9,TRBJ1-5,TGTGCCAGCAGCTTAAGGGGGGACCTTCAGCCCCAGCATTTT,CASSLRGDLQPQHF
-,-,TRBV7-2,TRBJ1-2,TGTGCCAGCAACCTCGGGGGGTTAGGAGGCTACACCTTC,CASNLGGLGGYTF
-,-,TRBV29-1,TRBJ2-5,TGCAGCGTTGAAGTCCAGGCGGAGACCCAGTACTTC,CSVEVQAETQYF
-,-,TRBV7-2,TRBJ2-5,TGTGCCAGCAGCTTAGTAGTAGAGACCCAGTACTTC,CASSLVVETQYF
-,-,TRBV27,TRBJ2-7,TGTGCCAGCAGTTTATCGTCGGCGAGCGAGCAGTACTTC,CASSLSSASEQYF
-,TRBD1,TRBV18,TRBJ1-1,TGTGCCAGCTCAAGGACAGGGGAGACTGAAGCTTTCTTT,CASSRTGETEAFF
-,-,TRBV30,TRBJ1-6,TGTGCCTGGAGTGACCCGGGGCGGGGGGCCCTCCACTTT,CAWSDPGRGALHF
-,-,TRBV6-2/TRBV6-3,TRBJ1-5,TGTGCCAGCAGTAAAGCCTGGGACACCGAATGGAATCAGCCCCAGCATTTT,CASSKAWDTEWNQPQHF
-,TRBD1,TRBV11-3,TRBJ2-1,TGTGCCAGCAGCCCAGGGGACAGTTACAATGAGCAGTTCTTC,CASSPGDSYNEQFF
-,-,TRBV5-1,TRBJ1-4,TGCGCCAGCAGCTTGGCGGGGAGTACTAATGAAAAACTGTTTTTT,CASSLAGSTNEKLFF
-,TRBD1,TRBV15,TRBJ1-2,TGTGCCACCAGCAGAGAGGTTGGACAGGGGTTTGGCGGTGGCTACACCTTC,CATSREVGQGFGGGYTF
-,-,TRBV5-1,TRBJ2-1,TGCGCCAGCAGCGGGGGGCTAGAGTTGATCTACAATGAGCAGTTCTTC,CASSGGLELIYNEQFF
once,TRBD2,TRBV29-1,TRBJ2-3,TGCAGCGCCGTGTTAGCGGGGGGAACGAATACGCAGTATTTT,CSAVLAGGTNTQYF
-,-,TRBV20-1,TRBJ2-1,TGCAGTCCGTATAGGAATGAGCAGTTCTTC,CSPYRNEQFF
-,-,TRBV7-9,TRBJ2-7,TGTGCCAGCAGCTCCGACAGCGGAAGCTCCTACGAGCAGTACTTC,CASSSDSGSSYEQYF
-,TRBD1,TRBV4-1,TRBJ2-7,TGCGCCAGCAGCCCGACAGGGGACAGCCTCGAGCAGTACTTC,CASSPTGDSLEQYF
few,TRBD1,TRBV5-1,TRBJ1-2,TGCGCCAGCAGCTTGGGACAGGGACTCGGTGGCTACACCTTC,CASSLGQGLGGYTF
-,-,TRBV5-8,TRBJ1-1,TGTGCCAGCAGCGGGACGGGACACTTGAACACTGAAGCTTTCTTT,CASSGTGHLNTEAFF
-,-,TRBV27,TRBJ2-3,TGTGCCAGCAGTTTATCCCTGGGCCCGTCGGGAGATACGCAGTATTTT,CASSLSLGPSGDTQYF
-,-,TRBV5-4,TRBJ2-3,TGTGCCAGCAGCCCCCGAGGGGCAGATACGCAGTATTTT,CASSPRGADTQYF
-,-,TRBV29-1,TRBJ1-2,TGCAGCGTTGGAAGGGGAGATACTAACTATGGCTACACCTTC,CSVGRGDTNYGYTF
-,TRBD2,TRBV6-4,TRBJ2-3,TGTGCCAGCAGTGATGTCACTAGCGGGTCGAAAGATACGCAGTATTTT,CASSDVTSGSKDTQYF
-,-,TRBV3-1/TRBV3-2,TRBJ1-2,TGTGCCAGCTCCCGACGTGGGGGGATAAAGGGCTACACCTTC,CASSRRGGIKGYTF
-,-,TRBV29-1,TRBJ1-1,TGCAGCGTCGAGGGATTTTTGGGCACTGAAGCTTTCTTT,CSVEGFLGTEAFF
-,-,TRBV30,TRBJ1-2,TGTGCCTGGACCTCAGGGATCCTTTACTATGGCTACACCTTC,CAWTSGILYYGYTF
-,-,TRBV11-2,TRBJ1-2,TGTGCCAGCAGCTTAGGGACGGGTAACTATGGCTACACCTTC,CASSLGTGNYGYTF
-,-,TRBV27,TRBJ1-1,TGTGCCAGCAGTTCCCTGGACCCGACGGCTGAAGCTTTCTTT,CASSSLDPTAEAFF
-,-,TRBV5-6,TRBJ2-7,TGTGCCAGCAAAAGGATTGGGGACGAGCAGTACTTC,CASKRIGDEQYF
-,-,TRBV6-5,TRBJ1-5,TGTGCCAGCAGAGACAGGAGTAGCAATCAGCCCCAGCATTTT,CASRDRSSNQPQHF
-,-,TRBV2,TRBJ2-1,TGTGCCAGCAGTGAAGCTAGTTATCATGAGCAGTTCTTC,CASSEASYHEQFF
-,TRBD2,TRBV20-1,TRBJ2-1,TGCAGTGCTAGTATCCGAGCGGGGGCTGAGCAGTTCTTC,CSASIRAGAEQFF
once,TRBD2,TRBV30,TRBJ2-1,TGTGCCTGGAGTGTACGTACTAGCGGGAGTCCAGCGTACAATGAGCAGTTCTTC,CAWSVRTSGSPAYNEQFF
once,-,TRBV15,TRBJ1-2,TGTGCCACCAGCAGAGGGGGGAACTATTATGGCTACACCTTC,CATSRGGNYYGYTF
-,-,TRBV14,TRBJ2-4,TGTGCCAGCAGCCAATCGGGAGCCGGCTTTCAGTACTTC,CASSQSGAGFQYF
once,-,TRBV4-3,TRBJ2-1,TGCGCCAGCAGCCAAGAATCCCGGGGTTACAATGAGCAGTTCTTC,CASSQESRGYNEQFF
-,TRBD1,TRBV19,TRBJ2-7,TGTGCCAGTAGTAGGACAGGGTCCTACGAGCAGTACTTC,CASSRTGSYEQYF
-,-,TRBV19,TRBJ1-3,TGTGCCAGTACCCGACCTGCCGGGGGCTCTGGAAACACCATATATTTT,CASTRPAGGSGNTIYF
-,-,TRBV3-1/TRBV3-2,TRBJ1-4,TGTGCCAGCAGCCGTATACTTGGACTGCCGAAGAATGAAAAACTGTTTTTT,CASSRILGLPKNEKLFF
-,-,TRBV11-2,TRBJ2-7,TGTGCCAGCAGCTCGGGGAACGAGCAGTACTTC,CASSSGNEQYF
-,TRBD1,TRBV19,TRBJ1-1,TGTGCCAGTAGTTGGGGACAGGGCGGGACTGAAGCTTTCTTT,CASSWGQGGTEAFF
-,-,TRBV2,TRBJ1-4,TGTGCCAGCAGTGAAGCGGGGGGCTCTAATGAAAAACTGTTTTTT,CASSEAGGSNEKLFF
-,TRBD1,TRBV5-4,TRBJ1-1,TGTGCCAGCAGCCCACGGCTCGGACAGGTTGACACTGAAGCTTTCTTT,CASSPRLGQVDTEAFF
-,-,TRBV3-1/TRBV3-2,TRBJ1-1,TGTGCCAGCAGCCAAAGAGGGGTTGGCACTGAAGCTTTCTTT,CASSQRGVGTEAFF
-,-,TRBV28,TRBJ1-4,TGTGCCAGCAGTTTAGGAGGGGCAACTAATGAAAAACTGTTTTTT,CASSLGGATNEKLFF
-,-,TRBV15,TRBJ1-1,TGTGCCACCAGCAGAGGTCCGAACACTGAAGCTTTCTTT,CATSRGPNTEAFF
-,TRBD2,TRBV18,TRBJ2-2,TGTGCCAGCGACGCCGGGGGGTTCTCCTCCGGGGAGCTGTTTTTT,CASDAGGFSSGELFF
-,TRBD2,TRBV4-2,TRBJ2-3,TGTGCCAGCAGCCAAAACGGACTAGCAGGTGCAGATACGCAGTATTTT,CASSQNGLAGADTQYF